These T cell receptor beta chains were read from a single sample in a study of T cells in Graves' hyperthyroidism and ophthalmopathy. TCRdb independently ran MiXCR on the multiplex PCR reads; one entry per CDR3 protein. Of roughly 280,000 distinct CDR3 sequences listed, approximately 20% are singletons. The sample taken for sequencing was blood. The receptors come from a man aged 30 to 45 with Graves' ophthalmopathy. Both conserved end residues are part of each CDR3. D genes are given only for firm matches. Size is omitted from some rows. Given values are once, few, many or a class for expanded clones.

>TRBJ2-7|TRBV12-3/TRBV12-4|few|-
TGTGCCAGCAGCGCCCCCGGAGAGCAGTACTTC
CASSAPGEQYF
>TRBJ1-2|TRBV6-1|few|TRBD1
TGTGCCAGCAGTTCACAGGGGGTTGAGCTGGGCTACACCTTC
CASSSQGVELGYTF
>TRBJ1-2|TRBV2|many|-
TGTGCCAGCAGTGAACTGTCGGGAAACGATGGCTACACCTTC
CASSELSGNDGYTF
>TRBJ1-6|TRBV20-1|-|-
TGCAGTGCTAGAGAGGTCTATAATTCACCCCTCCACTTT
CSAREVYNSPLHF
>TRBJ2-7|TRBV6-1|-|-
TGTGCCAGCAGTCCGAACCAGGGCTCCCACGAGCAGTACTTC
CASSPNQGSHEQYF
>TRBJ2-1|TRBV20-1|many|TRBD2
TGCAGTGCTACCCGGACTAGCTCCTACAATGAGCAGTTCTTC
CSATRTSSYNEQFF
>TRBJ1-6|TRBV5-8|few|TRBD1
TGTGCCAGCAGCTTGCGACAGGGGGATTCACCCCTCCACTTT
CASSLRQGDSPLHF
>TRBJ1-5|TRBV20-1|many|-
TGCAGTGCTAGAGGGGACACTAATCAGCCCCAGCATTTT
CSARGDTNQPQHF
>TRBJ2-2|TRBV7-8|few|-
TGTGCCAGCAGCTTATTCGCGGGGCCCGGGGAGCTGTTTTTT
CASSLFAGPGELFF
>TRBJ2-7|TRBV28|once|TRBD1
TGTGCCAGCAGTCCATGGACAGGTGGATACGAGCAGTACTTC
CASSPWTGGYEQYF
>TRBJ2-2|TRBV7-9|few|-
TGTGCCAGCAGTCGTGGGACGGCAAACACCGGGGAGCTGTTTTTT
CASSRGTANTGELFF
>TRBJ1-3|TRBV11-2|few|-
TGTGCCAGCAGCTATCTAATTGGAGACCTTTCGGGAGGAAACACCATATATTTT
CASSYLIGDLSGGNTIYF
>TRBJ2-3|TRBV2|many|-
TGTGCCAGCCGCGGGACTTCTGGGACAGATACGCAGTATTTT
CASRGTSGTDTQYF
>TRBJ1-3|TRBV20-1|-|TRBD1
TGCAGTGCTAGGGGACAGGGAAGAAACACCATATATTTT
CSARGQGRNTIYF
>TRBJ1-1|TRBV5-1|many|-
TGCGCCAGCAGCTTGGGTGATAAACGTGTAGCTTTCTTT
CASSLGDKRVAFF
>TRBJ2-7|TRBV5-1|-|-
TGCGCCAGCAGCTCACGATCACAAGCCTACGAGCAGTACTTC
CASSSRSQAYEQYF
>TRBJ2-7|TRBV18|-|TRBD2
TGTGCCAGCTCGCAGGAGGGACTAGCGGGTGACGAGCAGTACTTC
CASSQEGLAGDEQYF
>TRBJ1-2|TRBV6-2/TRBV6-3|-|-
TGTGCCAGCAGGGACATAACCTCAAACACCTTC
CASRDITSNTF
>TRBJ2-5|TRBV24-1|-|TRBD2
TGTGCCACCAGTGACCCCGCCGGACTAGCGGGGGCGCGGGAGACCCAGTACTTC
CATSDPAGLAGARETQYF
>TRBJ2-3|TRBV29-1|-|-
TGCAGCGCCCGACAGGACACCACAGATACGCAGTATTTT
CSARQDTTDTQYF
>TRBJ2-7|TRBV28|many|TRBD2
TGTGCCAGCAGTTTAAGGACTAGCGGGAGGGCCCGATACGAGCAGTACTTC
CASSLRTSGRARYEQYF
>TRBJ2-7|TRBV28|-|-
TGTGCCAGCAGGAGCGGGTTGAGCTCCTACGAGCAGTACTTC
CASRSGLSSYEQYF
>TRBJ2-6|TRBV12-3/TRBV12-4|-|-
TGTGCCAGCAGTTTAGCCGACTTCTCTGGGGCCAACGTCCTGACTTTC
CASSLADFSGANVLTF
>TRBJ1-6|TRBV5-1|many|TRBD1
TGCGCCAGCAGCTTGGCCGGGACAGCGAATTCACCCCTCCACTTT
CASSLAGTANSPLHF
>TRBJ2-2|TRBV28|few|-
TGTGCCAGCAGTTTAGGGTCCCCGGTCTACACCGGGGAGCTGTTTTTT
CASSLGSPVYTGELFF
>TRBJ2-3|TRBV9|-|TRBD2
TGTGCCATACGACAGCGGGGGCACACAGATACGCAGTATTTT
CAIRQRGHTDTQYF
>TRBJ1-4|TRBV7-2|few|-
TGTGCCAGCTCAGACAGATACAATGAAAAACTGTTTTTT
CASSDRYNEKLFF
>TRBJ1-6|TRBV30|-|-
TGTGCCTGGAGTGTACGTGCAGGCAATTCACCCCTCCACTTT
CAWSVRAGNSPLHF
>TRBJ2-7|TRBV4-2|-|TRBD2
TGTGCCAGCAGCCAAGAGAGGACTAGCGGGAAAGACGAGCAGTACTTC
CASSQERTSGKDEQYF